The entry that follows covers one TCR beta chain sequence. This clonotype has more than one count but fewer than ten. Its antigen is currently not known. No much larger clone exists at a distance of one base, and base qualities are not known. Germline trimming amounts to 3 bases on V and 4 bases on J, with 9 as the count of junction bases outside the gene matches. The CDR3 runs 15 residues from the cysteine to the phenylalanine. Just CDR3 DNA is preserved here, 45 bases in frame from base 1. The germline V gene sets CDR1 to SGHRS and CDR2 to YFSETQ. This sample was taken from a study of T-cell memory formation after mild COVID-19 (dated by TCRdb to 2020 to 2022). Regarding the complete study: TCR sequence clusters from the two donors were found to be largely donor specific. In two donors, T-cell clones that expanded and contracted after mild COVID-19 were tracked by sequencing TCRalpha and TCRbeta repertoires over time. The cohort was made up of two young adult volunteers, one female and one male, who were previously healthy.

The study at large found these results: Whether the second-wave clones peaking on day 37 were SARS-CoV-2 specific was not confirmed. Some responding clones were detected in pre-infection memory, suggesting pre-existing cross-reactive memory T cells joined the SARS-CoV-2 response. Contracting CD4+ clones were found mainly in CM and EM memory subsets, while CD8+ clones were enriched in EMRA. From day 15 to 85, contracting clones showed balanced CD4/CD8 phenotypes, whereas a second wave of clones that expanded from day 15 to 37 leaned towards CD4+. Only a couple of mild cases were covered in the study, and larger cohorts including severe cases with pre-infection samples were considered necessary.

TCRdb records Illumina NovaSeq 6000 as the sequencer. cDNA libraries for TCRalpha and TCRbeta were prepared by 5'RACE using constant-segment primers, with sample barcodes and unique molecular identifiers added. RNA was extracted from every sample with Trizol reagent. Libraries were amplified in two PCR steps, with a second sample barcode and Illumina TruSeq adapters added in the second step. The libraries were sequenced on an Illumina NovaSeq using 2 x 150 bp paired-end reads. For the original study's pipeline: Reads were demultiplexed and collapsed into UMI-guided consensus sequences with migec v1.2.7. Using mixcr v2.1.11, UMI consensuses were aligned to TRA and TRB V and J templates and then assembled into clonotypes. A clonotype was counted as expanded or contracted only if both edgeR and NoisET called the change significant, with noise models trained on biological replicates. For edgeR calls, the thresholds were a false discovery rate-adjusted p below 0.01 and a log2 fold-change of 1. As an exploratory analysis of dynamics, max-normalized trajectories of the 1000 most abundant clonotypes were examined by PCA with hierarchical clustering. Separately sequenced CD4+ and CD8+ repertoires were used to assign a CD4 or CD8 phenotype to each responding clone. TCRdb's own reprocessing of the public reads used fastp at Q25 and MiXCR and kept productive beta chains. Every entry covers one CDR3 protein and lists the most common genes and DNA from its rows. These V and J calls are TCRdb output, not the study's own analysis. The sample profile shows hundreds of thousands of distinct CDR3 sequences; about a fifth of them were found once. The ten largest account for around 12% of the sample.

Ficoll-Paque density gradient centrifugation was used to isolate PBMCs. The sequenced sample was PBMCs or a T cell subset sorted from them (not recorded which). Recombination linked TRBV5-1 to TRBJ1-2; 7 junctional bases match TRBD1. The source is an adult woman who had mild COVID-19 (a few samples of this study predate the infection). The sample titles of this study are shuffled in the database, so cell type and time point are left out; the donor was told from shared clones. The DNA sequence is TGCGCCAGCAGCTCCGGGACAGTGGGGGGCTATGGCTACACCTTC. Its product reads: CASSSGTVGGYGYTF.